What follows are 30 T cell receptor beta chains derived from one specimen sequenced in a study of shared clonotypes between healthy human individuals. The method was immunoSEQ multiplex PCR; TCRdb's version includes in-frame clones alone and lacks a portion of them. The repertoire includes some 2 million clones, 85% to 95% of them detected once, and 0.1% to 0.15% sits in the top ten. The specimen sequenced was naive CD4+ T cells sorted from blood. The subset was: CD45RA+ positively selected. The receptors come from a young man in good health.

CDR3 loop: CASSSPDRGHWNEQYF. The DNA of the CDR3 is TGCGCCAGCAGCTCGCCGGACAGGGGGCATTGGAACGAGCAGTACTTC. This chain joins TRBV5-1 and TRBJ2-7; TRBD1 matches at 11 bases. Germline V gene data show CDR1 as SGHRS and CDR2 as YFSETQ. After removal of 3 bases from V and 5 bases from J, the junction contained 10 bases not matched to a gene. The CDR3 covers 16 residues.

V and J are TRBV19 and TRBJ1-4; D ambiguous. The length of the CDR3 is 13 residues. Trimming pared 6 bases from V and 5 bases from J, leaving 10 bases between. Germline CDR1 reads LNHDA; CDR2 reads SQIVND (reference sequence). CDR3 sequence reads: CASSPRLNEKLFF. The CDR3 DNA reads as TGTGCCAGTAGCCCTAGGCTGAATGAAAAACTGTTTTTT.

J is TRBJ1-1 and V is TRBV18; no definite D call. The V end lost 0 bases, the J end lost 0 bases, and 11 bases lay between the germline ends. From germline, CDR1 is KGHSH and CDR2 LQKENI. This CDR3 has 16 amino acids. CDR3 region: CASSPPSRSMNTEAFF. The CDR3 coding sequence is TGTGCCAGCTCACCACCGAGTAGATCTATGAACACTGAAGCTTTCTTT.

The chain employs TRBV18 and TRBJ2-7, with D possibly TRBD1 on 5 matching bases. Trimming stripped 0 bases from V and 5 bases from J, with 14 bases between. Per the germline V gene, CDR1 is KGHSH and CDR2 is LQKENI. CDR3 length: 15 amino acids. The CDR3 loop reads CASSPPMAGLHEQYF. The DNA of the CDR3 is TGTGCCAGCTCACCACCCATGGCAGGGCTGCACGAGCAGTACTTC.

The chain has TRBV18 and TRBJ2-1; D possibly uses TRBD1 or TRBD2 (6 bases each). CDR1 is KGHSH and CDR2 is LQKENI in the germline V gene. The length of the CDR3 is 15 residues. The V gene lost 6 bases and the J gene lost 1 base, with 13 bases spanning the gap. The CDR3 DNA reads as TGTGCCAGCTCTGGAGGGGGTTTGTCCTACAATGAGCAGTTCTTC. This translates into CASSGGGLSYNEQFF.

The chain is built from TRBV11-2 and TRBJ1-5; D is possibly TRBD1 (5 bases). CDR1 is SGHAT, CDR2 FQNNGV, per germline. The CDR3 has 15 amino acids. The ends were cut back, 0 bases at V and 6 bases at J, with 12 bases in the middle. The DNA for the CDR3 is TGTGCCAGCAGCTTAGATGGGGTGGGGCCTCAGCCCCAGCATTTT. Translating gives CASSLDGVGPQPQHF.

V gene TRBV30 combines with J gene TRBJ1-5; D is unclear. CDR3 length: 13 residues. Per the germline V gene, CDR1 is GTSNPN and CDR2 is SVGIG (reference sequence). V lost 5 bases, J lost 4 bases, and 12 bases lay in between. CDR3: CAWQRARNQPQHF. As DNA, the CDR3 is TGTGCCTGGCAAAGGGCAAGAAATCAGCCCCAGCATTTT.

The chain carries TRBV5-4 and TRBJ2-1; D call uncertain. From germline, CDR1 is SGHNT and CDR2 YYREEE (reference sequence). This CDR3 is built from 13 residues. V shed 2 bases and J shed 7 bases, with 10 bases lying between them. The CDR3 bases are TGTGCCAGCAGCTTAGAAAGGGCTAATGAGCAGTTCTTC. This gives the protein CASSLERANEQFF.

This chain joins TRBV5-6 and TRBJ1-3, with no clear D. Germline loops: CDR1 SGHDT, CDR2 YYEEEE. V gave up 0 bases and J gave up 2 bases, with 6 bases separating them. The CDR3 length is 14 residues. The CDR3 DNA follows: TGTGCCAGCAGCTTGGTGGCAGCTGGAAACACCATATATTTT. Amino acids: CASSLVAAGNTIYF.

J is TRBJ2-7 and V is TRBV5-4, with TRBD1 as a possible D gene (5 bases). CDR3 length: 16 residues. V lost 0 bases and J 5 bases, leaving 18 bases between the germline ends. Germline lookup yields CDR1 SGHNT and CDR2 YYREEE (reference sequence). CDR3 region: CASSLGERQGNHEQYF. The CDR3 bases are TGTGCCAGCAGCTTGGGGGAACGCCAGGGTAACCACGAGCAGTACTTC.

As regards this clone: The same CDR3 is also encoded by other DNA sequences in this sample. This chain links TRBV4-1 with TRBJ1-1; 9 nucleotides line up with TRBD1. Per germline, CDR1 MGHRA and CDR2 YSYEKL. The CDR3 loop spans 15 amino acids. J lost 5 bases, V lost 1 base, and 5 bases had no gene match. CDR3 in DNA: TGCGCCAGCAGCCAAGGGGACAGGGTGGGGACTGAAGCTTTCTTT. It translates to CASSQGDRVGTEAFF.

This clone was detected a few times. CDR3 amino acids: CASRRPGQDSYNSPLHF. CDR3 DNA sequence: TGTGCCAGTAGGCGTCCGGGACAGGACTCCTATAATTCACCCCTCCACTTT. The V and J genes are TRBV19 and TRBJ1-6; 8 bases map to TRBD1. Trimming removed 6 bases from V and 0 bases from J; junction bases left unmatched: 7. Germline CDR1 reads LNHDA; CDR2 reads SQIVND (reference sequence). This CDR3 comprises 17 residues.

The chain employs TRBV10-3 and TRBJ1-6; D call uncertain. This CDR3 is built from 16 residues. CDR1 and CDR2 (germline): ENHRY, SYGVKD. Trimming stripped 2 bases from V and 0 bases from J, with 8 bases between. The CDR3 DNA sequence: TGTGCCATCAGTGAGGACTGGAGCTCCTATAATTCACCCCTCCACTTT. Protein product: CAISEDWSSYNSPLHF.

CDR3 nucleotides: TGTGCCAGCAGCTTAACGGCGTCGAACACTGAAGCTTTCTTT. This codes for CASSLTASNTEAFF. The chain is built from TRBV7-9 and TRBJ1-1; no clear D. The V gene lost 2 bases and the J gene lost 1 base, with 8 bases spanning the gap. There are 14 residues in the CDR3. Germline-derived CDR1 and CDR2 are SEHNR and FQNEAQ (reference sequence).

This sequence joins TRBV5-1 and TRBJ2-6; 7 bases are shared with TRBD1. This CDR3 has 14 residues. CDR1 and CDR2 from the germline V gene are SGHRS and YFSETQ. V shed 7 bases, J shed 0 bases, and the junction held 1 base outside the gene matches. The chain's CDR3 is CASAGGSGANVLTF. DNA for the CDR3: TGCGCCAGCGCAGGGGGCTCTGGGGCCAACGTCCTGACTTTC. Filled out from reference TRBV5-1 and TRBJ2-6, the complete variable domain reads KAGVTQTPRYLIKTRGQQVTLSCSPISGHRSVSWYQQTPGQGLQFLFEYFSETQRNKGNFPGRFSGRQFSNSRSEMNVSTLELGDSALYLCASAGGSGANVLTFGAGSRLTVL.

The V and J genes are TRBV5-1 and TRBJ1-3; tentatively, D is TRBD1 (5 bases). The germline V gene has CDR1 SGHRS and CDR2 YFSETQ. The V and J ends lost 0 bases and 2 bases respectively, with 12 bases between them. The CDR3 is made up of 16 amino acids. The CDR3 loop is CASSLAGAGAGNTIYF. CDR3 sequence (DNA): TGCGCCAGCAGCTTGGCCGGGGCAGGTGCTGGAAACACCATATATTTT.

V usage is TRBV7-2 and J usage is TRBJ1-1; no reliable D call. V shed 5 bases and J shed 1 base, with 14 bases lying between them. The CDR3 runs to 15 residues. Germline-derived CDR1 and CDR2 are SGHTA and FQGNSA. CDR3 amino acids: CASSVAVVGNTEAFF. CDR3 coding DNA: TGTGCCAGCAGCGTGGCCGTGGTTGGGAACACTGAAGCTTTCTTT. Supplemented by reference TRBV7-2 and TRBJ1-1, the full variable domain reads GAGVSQSPSNKVTEKGKDVELRCDPISGHTALYWYRQSLGQGLEFLIYFQGNSAPDKSGLPSDRFSAERTGGSVSTLTIQRTQQEDSAVYLCASSVAVVGNTEAFFGQGTRLTVV.

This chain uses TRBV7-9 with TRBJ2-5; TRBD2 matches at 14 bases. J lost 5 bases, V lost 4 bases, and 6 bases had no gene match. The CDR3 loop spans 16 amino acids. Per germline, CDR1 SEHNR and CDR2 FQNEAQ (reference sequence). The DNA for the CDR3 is TGTGCCAGCAGCTCGGGGACTAGCGGGGGTTTGGAGACCCAGTACTTC. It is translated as CASSSGTSGGLETQYF.

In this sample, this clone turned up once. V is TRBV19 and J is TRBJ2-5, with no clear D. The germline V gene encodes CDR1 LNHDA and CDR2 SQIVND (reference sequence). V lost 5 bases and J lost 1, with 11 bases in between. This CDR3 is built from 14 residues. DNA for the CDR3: TGTGCCAGTAGTCCCCAGGTTATCCAAGAGACCCAGTACTTC. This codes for CASSPQVIQETQYF.

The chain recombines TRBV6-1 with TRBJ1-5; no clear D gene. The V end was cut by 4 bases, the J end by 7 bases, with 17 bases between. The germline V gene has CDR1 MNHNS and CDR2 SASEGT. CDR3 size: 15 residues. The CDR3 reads CASSGNSGVGQPQHF. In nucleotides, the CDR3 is TGTGCCAGCAGTGGCAATTCCGGGGTTGGACAGCCCCAGCATTTT.

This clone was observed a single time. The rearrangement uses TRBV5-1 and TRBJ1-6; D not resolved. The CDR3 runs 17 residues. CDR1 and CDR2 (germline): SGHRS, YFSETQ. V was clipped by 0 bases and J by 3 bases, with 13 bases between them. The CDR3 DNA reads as TGCGCCAGCAGCTTGGGGTCGGGTTCCGACTATAATTCACCCCTCCACTTT. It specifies CASSLGSGSDYNSPLHF.

The CDR3 here is CSVSHRGQNTEAFF. In DNA form, the CDR3 reads TGCAGCGTAAGCCACAGGGGGCAGAACACTGAAGCTTTCTTT. The rearrangement uses TRBV29-1 and TRBJ1-1; 9 bases are a match to TRBD1. Looked up from germline, CDR1 is SQVTM and CDR2 is ANQGSEA. CDR3 length: 14 residues. The junction had 6 bases not matched to a gene; V was cut back by 6 bases and J by 1 base.

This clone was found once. The CDR3 protein is CAISLDSPIGGANVLTF. The CDR3 nucleotides read TGTGCCATCAGTCTTGACAGCCCCATTGGGGGGGCCAACGTCCTGACTTTC. The chain links TRBV10-3 to TRBJ2-6; tentative D call: TRBD1 (5 bases). Germline CDR1 is ENHRY and CDR2 is SYGVKD. The CDR3 loop spans 17 amino acids. Trimming stripped 5 bases from V and 4 bases from J, with 18 bases between.

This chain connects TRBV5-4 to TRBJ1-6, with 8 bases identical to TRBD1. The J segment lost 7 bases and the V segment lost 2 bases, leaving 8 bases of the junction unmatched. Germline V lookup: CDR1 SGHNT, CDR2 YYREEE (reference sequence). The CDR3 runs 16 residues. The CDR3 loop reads CASSFPTGERNSPLHF. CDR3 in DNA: TGTGCCAGCAGCTTTCCGACAGGGGAAAGGAATTCACCCCTCCACTTT.

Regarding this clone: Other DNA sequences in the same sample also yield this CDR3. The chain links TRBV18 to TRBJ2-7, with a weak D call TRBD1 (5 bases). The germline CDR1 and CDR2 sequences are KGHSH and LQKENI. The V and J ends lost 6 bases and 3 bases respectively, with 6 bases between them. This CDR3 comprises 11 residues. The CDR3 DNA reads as TGTGCCAGCTCGCAGGGCTACGAGCAGTACTTC. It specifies CASSQGYEQYF.

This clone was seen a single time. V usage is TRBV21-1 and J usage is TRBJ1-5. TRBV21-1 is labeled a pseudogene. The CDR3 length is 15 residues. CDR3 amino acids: CASADGVYSNQPQHF. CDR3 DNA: TGTGCCAGCGCCGACGGGGTGTATAGCAATCAGCCCCAGCATTTT.

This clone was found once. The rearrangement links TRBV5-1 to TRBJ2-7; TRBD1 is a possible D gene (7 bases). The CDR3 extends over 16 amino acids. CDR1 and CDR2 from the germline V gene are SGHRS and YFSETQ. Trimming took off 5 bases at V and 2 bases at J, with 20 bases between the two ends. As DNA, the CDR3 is TGCGCCAGCAGGTTTCTATGGCAGGGGGGACCCTACGAGCAGTACTTC. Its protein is CASRFLWQGGPYEQYF.

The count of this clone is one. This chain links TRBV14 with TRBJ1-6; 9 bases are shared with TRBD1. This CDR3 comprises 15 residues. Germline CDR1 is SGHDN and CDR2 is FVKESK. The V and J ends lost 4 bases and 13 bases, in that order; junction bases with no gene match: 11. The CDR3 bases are TGTGCCAGCAGCCCGCTACCCTGGACAGGGGCGCCCCTCCACTTT. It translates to CASSPLPWTGAPLHF. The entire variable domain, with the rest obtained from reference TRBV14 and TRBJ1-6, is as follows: EAGVTQFPSHSVIEKGQTVTLRCDPISGHDNLYWYRRVMGKEIKFLLHFVKESKQDESGMPNNRFLAERTGGTYSTLKVQPAELEDSGVYFCASSPLPWTGAPLHFGNGTRLTVT.

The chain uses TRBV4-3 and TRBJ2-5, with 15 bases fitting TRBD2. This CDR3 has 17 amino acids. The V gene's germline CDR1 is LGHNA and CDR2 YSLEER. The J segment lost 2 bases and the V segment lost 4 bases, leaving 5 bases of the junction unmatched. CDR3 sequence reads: CASSRTSGRGWQETQYF. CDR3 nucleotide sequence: TGCGCCAGCAGCCGGACTAGCGGGAGGGGGTGGCAAGAGACCCAGTACTTC.

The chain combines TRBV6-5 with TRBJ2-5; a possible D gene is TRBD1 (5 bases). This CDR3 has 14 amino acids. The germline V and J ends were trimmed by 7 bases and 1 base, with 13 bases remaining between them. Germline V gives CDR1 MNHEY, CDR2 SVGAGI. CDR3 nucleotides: TGTGCCAGCACCAAAGCAGGGATCCAAGAGACCCAGTACTTC. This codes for CASTKAGIQETQYF.